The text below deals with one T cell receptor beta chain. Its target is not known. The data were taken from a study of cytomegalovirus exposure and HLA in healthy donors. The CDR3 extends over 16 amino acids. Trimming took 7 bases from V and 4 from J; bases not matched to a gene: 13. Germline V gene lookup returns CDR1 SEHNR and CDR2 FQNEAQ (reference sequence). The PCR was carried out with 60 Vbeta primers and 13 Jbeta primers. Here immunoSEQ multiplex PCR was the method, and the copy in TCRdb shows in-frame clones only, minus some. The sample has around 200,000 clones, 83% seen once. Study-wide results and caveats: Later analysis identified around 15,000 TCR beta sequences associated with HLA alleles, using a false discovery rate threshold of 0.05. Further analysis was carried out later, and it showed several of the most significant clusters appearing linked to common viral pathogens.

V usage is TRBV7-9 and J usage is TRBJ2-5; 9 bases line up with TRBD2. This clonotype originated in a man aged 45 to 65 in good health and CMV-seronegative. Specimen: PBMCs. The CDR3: CASTHRSGSKGETQYF. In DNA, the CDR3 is TGTGCCAGCACACACCGTAGCGGGAGTAAAGGAGAGACCCAGTACTTC.